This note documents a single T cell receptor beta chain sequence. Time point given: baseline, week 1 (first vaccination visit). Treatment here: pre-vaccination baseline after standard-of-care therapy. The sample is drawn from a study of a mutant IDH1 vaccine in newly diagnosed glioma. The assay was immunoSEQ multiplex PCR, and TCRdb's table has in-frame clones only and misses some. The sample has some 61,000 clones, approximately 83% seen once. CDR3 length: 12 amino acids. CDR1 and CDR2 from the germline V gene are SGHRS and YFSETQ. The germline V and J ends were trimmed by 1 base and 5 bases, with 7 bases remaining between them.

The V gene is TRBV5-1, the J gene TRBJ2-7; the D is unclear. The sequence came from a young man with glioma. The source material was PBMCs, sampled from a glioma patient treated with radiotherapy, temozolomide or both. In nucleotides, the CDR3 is TGCGCCAGCAGCTTGTCAACCCACGAGCAGTACTTC. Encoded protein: CASSLSTHEQYF.